Below, one T cell receptor (beta chain) is given with its context. As yet, its antigen is unknown. Produced via immunoSEQ multiplex PCR; TCRdb's table is partial and in-frame only. Of 45,000 to 65,000 clones listed, 85% to 90% are singletons. The germline gives CDR1 SGHTA, CDR2 FQGNSA. The CDR3 spans 15 residues. V lost 5 bases to trimming and J lost 1 base, with 12 bases between them. The data were taken from a study of OX40 agonist ivuxolimab in advanced cancers. Study details: The patients' treatment was ivuxolimab, an agonistic anti-OX40 (CD134) antibody. A history of anti-PD-1, anti-PD-L1 or anti-CTLA-4 therapy was acceptable, and approximately 40% had some. Findings and caveats of the study: Among T cells, CD8+ cells averaged more expanded clones than CD4+ cells.

This receptor was identified in an adult with an advanced solid tumor such as melanoma, head and neck, liver or kidney cancer. The V and J genes are TRBV7-2 and TRBJ1-3; D unclear. The specimen comprised CD4+ or CD8+ T cells sorted from blood, sampled in a trial of the OX40 agonist ivuxolimab. CDR3 sequence (DNA): TGTGCCAGCAGCCCCAGTGTTGGATCTGGAAACACCATATATTTT. As protein: CASSPSVGSGNTIYF.